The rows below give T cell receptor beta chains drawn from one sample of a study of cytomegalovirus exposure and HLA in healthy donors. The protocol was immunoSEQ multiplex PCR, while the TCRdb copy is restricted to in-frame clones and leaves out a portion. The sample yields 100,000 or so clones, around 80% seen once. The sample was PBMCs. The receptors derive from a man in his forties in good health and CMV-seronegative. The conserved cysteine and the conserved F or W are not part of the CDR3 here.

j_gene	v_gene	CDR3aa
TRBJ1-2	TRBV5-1	ASSSYRDRQTNYGYT
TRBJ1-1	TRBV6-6	ASSYRGGSTEAF
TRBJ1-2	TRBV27	ASSLDFTGSYGYT
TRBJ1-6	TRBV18	ASSLLRVPESPLH
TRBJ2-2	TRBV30	AWSPAGAGGLNTGELF
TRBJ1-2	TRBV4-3	ASSQDRVLWRVDGYT
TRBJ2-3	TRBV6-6	ASSVLAGVTDTQY
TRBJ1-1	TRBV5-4	ASSKRQGVYTEAF
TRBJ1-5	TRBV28	ASSLRTWSQPQH
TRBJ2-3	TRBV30	AWSRRGGADTQY
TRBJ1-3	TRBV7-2	ASSPTGVGNTIY
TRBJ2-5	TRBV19	ASSIVAAGGQETQY
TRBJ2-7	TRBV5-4	ASSLGQRPGEQY
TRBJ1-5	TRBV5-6	ASSLGGTSNQPQH
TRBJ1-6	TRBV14	ASSQSRGDFSPLH
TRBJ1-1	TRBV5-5	ASSLGPGQGQNTEAF
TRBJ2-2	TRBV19	ASSTRSGELF
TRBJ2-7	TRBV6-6	ASSYKQGRKAYEQY
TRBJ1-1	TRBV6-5	ASSYPGNTEAF
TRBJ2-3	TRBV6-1	ASSRGRSSTDTQY
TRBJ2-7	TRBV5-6	ASSLRGGRSYEQY
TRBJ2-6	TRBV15	ATSRLDRVDSGANVLT
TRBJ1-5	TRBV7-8	ASSLTRTASNQPQH
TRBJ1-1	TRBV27	ASSSGANTEAF
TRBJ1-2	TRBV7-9	ASSRGQGFDGYT
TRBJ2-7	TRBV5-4	ASSLAGQPYEQY
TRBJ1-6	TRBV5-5	ASSLFELDSPLH
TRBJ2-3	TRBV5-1	ASGRLAGRIDTQY
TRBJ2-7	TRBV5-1	ASSLLAASSYEQY
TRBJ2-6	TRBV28	ASSLAGGSGANVLT
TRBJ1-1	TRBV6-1	ASSERDTGWRLTEAF
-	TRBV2	ASRWESYEQY
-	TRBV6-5	ASRSLGTSSYEQY